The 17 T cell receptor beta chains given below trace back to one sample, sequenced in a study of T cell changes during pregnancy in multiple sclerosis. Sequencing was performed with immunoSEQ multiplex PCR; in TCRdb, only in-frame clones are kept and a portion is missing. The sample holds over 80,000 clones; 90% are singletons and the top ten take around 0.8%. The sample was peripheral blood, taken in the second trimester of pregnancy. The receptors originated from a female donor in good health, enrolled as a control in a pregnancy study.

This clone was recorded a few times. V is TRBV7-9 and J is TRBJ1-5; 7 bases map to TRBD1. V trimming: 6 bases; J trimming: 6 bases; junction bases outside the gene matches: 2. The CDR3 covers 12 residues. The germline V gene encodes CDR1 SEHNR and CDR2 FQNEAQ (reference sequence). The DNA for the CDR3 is TGTGCCAGCAGTCCAGGGGGTCAGCCCCAGCATTTT. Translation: CASSPGGQPQHF. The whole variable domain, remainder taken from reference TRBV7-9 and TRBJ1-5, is DTGVSQNPRHKITKRGQNVTFRCDPISEHNRLYWYRQTLGQGPEFLTYFQNEAQLEKSRLLSDRFSAERPKGSFSTLEIQRTEQGDSAMYLCASSPGGQPQHFGDGTRLSIL.

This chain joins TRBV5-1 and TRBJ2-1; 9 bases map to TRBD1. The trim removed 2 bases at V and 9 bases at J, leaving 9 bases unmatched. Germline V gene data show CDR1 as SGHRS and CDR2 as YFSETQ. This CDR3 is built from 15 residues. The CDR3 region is CASSFTGGTRGEQFF. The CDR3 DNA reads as TGCGCCAGCAGCTTTACAGGGGGCACTAGGGGTGAGCAGTTCTTC.

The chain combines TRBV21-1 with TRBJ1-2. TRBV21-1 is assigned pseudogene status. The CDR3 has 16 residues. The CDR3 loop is CASSKEGTLANYGYTF. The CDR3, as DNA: TGTGCCAGCAGCAAAGAGGGGACTTTGGCTAACTATGGCTACACCTTC.

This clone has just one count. CDR3 coding DNA: TGTGCCAGCTCACCACTTGAGGCTAGCGGGGGAAACTCCTACAATGAGCAGTTCTTC. It translates to CASSPLEASGGNSYNEQFF. J is TRBJ2-1 and V is TRBV18; 10 bases line up with TRBD2. The CDR3 covers 19 residues. V was pared by 1 base and J by 0 bases, with 9 bases of the junction left unmatched. From germline, CDR1 is KGHSH and CDR2 LQKENI.

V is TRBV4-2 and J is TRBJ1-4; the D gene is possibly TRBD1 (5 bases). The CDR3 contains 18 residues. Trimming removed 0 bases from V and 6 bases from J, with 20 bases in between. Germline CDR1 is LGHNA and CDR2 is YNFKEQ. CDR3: CASSQDRSGTPADEKLFF. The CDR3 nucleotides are TGTGCCAGCAGCCAAGATAGGAGCGGGACCCCGGCCGATGAAAAACTGTTTTTT.

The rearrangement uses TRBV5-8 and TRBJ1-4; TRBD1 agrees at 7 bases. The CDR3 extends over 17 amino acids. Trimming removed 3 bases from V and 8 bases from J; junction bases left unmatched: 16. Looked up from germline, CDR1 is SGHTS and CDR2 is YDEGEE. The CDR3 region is CASSYTGVRGRGEKLFF. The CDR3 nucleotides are TGTGCCAGCAGCTATACAGGGGTACGTGGTCGGGGAGAAAAACTGTTTTTT. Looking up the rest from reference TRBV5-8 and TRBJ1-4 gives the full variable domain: EAGVTQSPTHLIKTRGQQATLRCSPISGHTSVYWYQQALGLGLQFLLWYDEGEERNRGNFPPRFSGRQFPNYSSELNVNALELEDSALYLCASSYTGVRGRGEKLFFGSGTQLSVL.

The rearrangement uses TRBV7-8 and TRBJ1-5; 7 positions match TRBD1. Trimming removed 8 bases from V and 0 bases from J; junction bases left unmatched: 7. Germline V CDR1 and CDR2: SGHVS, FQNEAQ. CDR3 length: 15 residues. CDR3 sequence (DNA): TGTGCCAGCGGCGGGGACAGAAATAGCAATCAGCCCCAGCATTTT. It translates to CASGGDRNSNQPQHF.

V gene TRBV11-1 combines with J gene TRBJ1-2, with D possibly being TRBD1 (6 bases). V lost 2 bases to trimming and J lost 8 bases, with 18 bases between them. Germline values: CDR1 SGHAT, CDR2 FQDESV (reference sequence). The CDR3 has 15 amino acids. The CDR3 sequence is CASSLNQGPSGGYTF. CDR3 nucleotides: TGTGCCAGCAGCTTAAACCAGGGGCCCTCAGGAGGCTACACCTTC. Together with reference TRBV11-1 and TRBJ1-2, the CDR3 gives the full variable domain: EAEVAQSPRYKITEKSQAVAFWCDPISGHATLYWYRQILGQGPELLVQFQDESVVDDSQLPKDRFSAERLKGVDSTLKIQPAELGDSAMYLCASSLNQGPSGGYTFGSGTRLTVV.

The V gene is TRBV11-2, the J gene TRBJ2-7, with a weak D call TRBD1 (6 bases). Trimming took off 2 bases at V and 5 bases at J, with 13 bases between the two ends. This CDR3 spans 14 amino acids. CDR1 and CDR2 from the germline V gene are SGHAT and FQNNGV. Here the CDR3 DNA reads TGTGCCAGCAGCTTATCAGGGGTCGGAAACGAGCAGTACTTC. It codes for CASSLSGVGNEQYF.

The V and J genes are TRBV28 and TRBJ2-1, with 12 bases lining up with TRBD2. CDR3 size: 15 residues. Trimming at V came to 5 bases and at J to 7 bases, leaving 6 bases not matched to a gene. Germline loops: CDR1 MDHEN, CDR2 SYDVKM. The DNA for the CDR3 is TGTGCCAGCAGTCCCACTAGCGGGAGGAGGAATGAGCAGTTCTTC. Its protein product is CASSPTSGRRNEQFF.

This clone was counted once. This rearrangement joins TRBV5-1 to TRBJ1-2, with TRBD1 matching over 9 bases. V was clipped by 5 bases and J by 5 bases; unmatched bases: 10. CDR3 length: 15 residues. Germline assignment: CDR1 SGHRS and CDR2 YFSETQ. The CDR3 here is CASSERQGEVYGYTF. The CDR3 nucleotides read TGCGCCAGCAGTGAACGACAGGGGGAAGTTTATGGCTACACCTTC.

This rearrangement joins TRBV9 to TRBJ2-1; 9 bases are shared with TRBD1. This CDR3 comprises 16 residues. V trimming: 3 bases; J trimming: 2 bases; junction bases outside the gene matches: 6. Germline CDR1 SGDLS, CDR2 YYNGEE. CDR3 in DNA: TGTGCCAGCAGCGCCGCCGGGACAGGGACCTACAATGAGCAGTTCTTC. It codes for CASSAAGTGTYNEQFF.

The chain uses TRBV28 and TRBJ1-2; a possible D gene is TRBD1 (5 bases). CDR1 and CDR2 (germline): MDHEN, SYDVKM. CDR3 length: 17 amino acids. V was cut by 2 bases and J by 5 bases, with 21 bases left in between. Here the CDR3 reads CASSLEDTSKRAYGYTF. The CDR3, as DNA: TGTGCCAGCAGTTTAGAGGACACCAGTAAACGGGCATATGGCTACACCTTC.

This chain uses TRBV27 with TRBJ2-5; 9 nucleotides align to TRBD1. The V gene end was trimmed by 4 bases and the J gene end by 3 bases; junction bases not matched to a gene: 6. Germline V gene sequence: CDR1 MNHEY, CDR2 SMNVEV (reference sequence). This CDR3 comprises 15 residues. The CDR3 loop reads CASSSYRTGEETQYF. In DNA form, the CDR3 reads TGTGCCAGCAGTTCTTACCGGACAGGGGAAGAGACCCAGTACTTC.

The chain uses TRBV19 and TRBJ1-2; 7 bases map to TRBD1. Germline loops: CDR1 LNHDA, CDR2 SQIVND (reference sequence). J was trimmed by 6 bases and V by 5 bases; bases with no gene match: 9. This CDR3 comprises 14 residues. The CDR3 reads CASSVHRGWDGYTF. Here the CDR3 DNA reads TGTGCCAGTAGTGTCCACAGGGGTTGGGATGGCTACACCTTC.

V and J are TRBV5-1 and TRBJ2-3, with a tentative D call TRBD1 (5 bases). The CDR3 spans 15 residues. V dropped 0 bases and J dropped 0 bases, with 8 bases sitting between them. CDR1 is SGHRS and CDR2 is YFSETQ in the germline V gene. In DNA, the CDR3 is TGCGCCAGCAGCTTGGTCCAGGGAAGCACAGATACGCAGTATTTT. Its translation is CASSLVQGSTDTQYF.

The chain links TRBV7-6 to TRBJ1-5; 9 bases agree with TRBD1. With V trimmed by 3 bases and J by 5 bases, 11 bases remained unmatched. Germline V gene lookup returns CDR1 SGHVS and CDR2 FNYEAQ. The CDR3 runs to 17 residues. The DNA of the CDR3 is TGTGCCAGCAGCTTTCAGACTCAGGGACAGGGTTATCAGCCCCAGCATTTT. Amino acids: CASSFQTQGQGYQPQHF.